Each of the 2 T cell receptor beta chains below was sequenced from the same sample in a study of T cells in Graves' hyperthyroidism and ophthalmopathy. RNA transcripts served as the template for amplifying TCR beta CDR3 regions. HTBI primers were the set used in a first-round RT-PCR of the TCR CDR3. Each CDR3 protein gets one entry after TCRdb re-called the multiplex PCR reads with MiXCR. The data hold under 400,000 distinct CDR3 sequences, with 15% to 20% observed a single time. The sequenced sample was blood. Every receptor here comes from a woman aged 45-65 years with Graves' hyperthyroidism.

The CDR3 loop reads CASSLGGGPPGYTF. The CDR3 DNA sequence: TGTGCCAGCAGCTTAGGAGGGGGCCCCCCTGGCTACACCTTC. The chain couples TRBV7-9 to TRBJ1-2; TRBD1 agrees at 7 bases. The CDR3 runs to 14 residues. With 1 base clipped from V and 7 bases from J, the junction kept 6 bases outside the gene matches. Germline V gives CDR1 SEHNR, CDR2 FQNEAQ (reference sequence). Full variable domain (missing parts from reference TRBV7-9 and TRBJ1-2): DTGVSQNPRHKITKRGQNVTFRCDPISEHNRLYWYRQTLGQGPEFLTYFQNEAQLEKSRLLSDRFSAERPKGSFSTLEIQRTEQGDSAMYLCASSLGGGPPGYTFGSGTRLTVV.

This chain links TRBV7-9 with TRBJ2-6; D unresolved. Trimming stripped 8 bases from V and 0 bases from J, with 5 bases between. The V gene's germline CDR1 is SEHNR and CDR2 FQNEAQ (reference sequence). The CDR3 length is 13 residues. CDR3 sequence reads: CASETSGANVLTF. As DNA, the CDR3 is TGTGCCAGCGAGACCTCTGGGGCCAACGTCCTGACTTTC.